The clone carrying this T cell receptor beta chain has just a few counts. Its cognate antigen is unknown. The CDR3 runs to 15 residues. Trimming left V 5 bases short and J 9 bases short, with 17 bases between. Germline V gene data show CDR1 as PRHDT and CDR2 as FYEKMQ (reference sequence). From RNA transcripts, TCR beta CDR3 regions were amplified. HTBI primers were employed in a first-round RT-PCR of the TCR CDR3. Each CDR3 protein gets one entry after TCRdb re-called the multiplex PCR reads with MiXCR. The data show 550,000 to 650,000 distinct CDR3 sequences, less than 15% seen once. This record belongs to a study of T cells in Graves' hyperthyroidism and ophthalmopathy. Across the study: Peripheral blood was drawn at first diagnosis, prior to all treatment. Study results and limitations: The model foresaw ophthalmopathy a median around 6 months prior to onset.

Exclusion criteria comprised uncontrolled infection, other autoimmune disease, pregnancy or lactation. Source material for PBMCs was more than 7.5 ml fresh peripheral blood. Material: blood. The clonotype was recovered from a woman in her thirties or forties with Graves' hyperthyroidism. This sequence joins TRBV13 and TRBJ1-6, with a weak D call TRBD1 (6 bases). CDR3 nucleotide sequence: TGTGCCAGCAGCCCTCGGACAGACCCTGGTTCACCCCTCCACTTT. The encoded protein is CASSPRTDPGSPLHF. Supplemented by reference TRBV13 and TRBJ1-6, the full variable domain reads AAGVIQSPRHLIKEKRETATLKCYPIPRHDTVYWYQQGPGQDPQFLISFYEKMQSDKGSIPDRFSAQQFSDYHSELNMSSLELGDSALYFCASSPRTDPGSPLHFGNGTRLTVT.